Below, 18 T cell receptor beta chains from the same sample are listed, as sequenced in a study of blood T cell repertoires in COVID-19. The data were produced by immunoSEQ multiplex PCR, yet TCRdb's version contains in-frame clones alone and is incomplete. The sample shows about 150,000 clones, 75% to 90% of them seen only once. Sequenced sample: peripheral blood. Receptors originate from a man younger than 35 with COVID-19, enrolled during active disease.

This rearrangement joins TRBV7-2 to TRBJ1-1; no firm D call. Trimming pared 5 bases from V and 2 bases from J, leaving 12 bases between. CDR3 length: 14 amino acids. Germline V gene data show CDR1 as SGHTA and CDR2 as FQGNSA. The CDR3 nucleotides are TGTGCCAGCAGCCTGTCGGGAGTAAACACTGAAGCTTTCTTT. It translates to CASSLSGVNTEAFF.

J is TRBJ1-2 and V is TRBV29-1; possibly TRBD1 for D (6 bases). V dropped 3 bases and J dropped 3 bases, with 11 bases sitting between them. The CDR3 length is 13 residues. CDR1 is SQVTM and CDR2 is ANQGSEA in the germline V gene. The CDR3 spells CSVESHRDYGYTF. The CDR3 DNA follows: TGCAGCGTTGAGTCCCACAGGGACTATGGCTACACCTTC.

CDR3 nucleotides: TGTGCCAGCAGCCCCCGGACGGTCGGGGGAGATGAGCAGTTCTTC. It yields the protein CASSPRTVGGDEQFF. V gene TRBV9 combines with J gene TRBJ2-1, with D perhaps TRBD2 (6 bases). CDR1 is SGDLS, CDR2 YYNGEE, per germline. The CDR3 spans 15 residues. The V end lost 4 bases, the J end lost 8 bases, and 19 bases lay between the germline ends. Filled out from reference TRBV9 and TRBJ2-1, the complete variable domain reads DSGVTQTPKHLITATGQRVTLRCSPRSGDLSVYWYQQSLDQGLQFLIQYYNGEERAKGNILERFSAQQFPDLHSELNLSSLELGDSALYFCASSPRTVGGDEQFFGPGTRLTVL.

CDR3 region: CASSLPGQGYEQYF. In DNA, the CDR3 is TGTGCCAGCAGTTTACCGGGACAGGGCTACGAGCAGTACTTC. This chain links TRBV28 with TRBJ2-7, with 9 bases lining up with TRBD1. This CDR3 comprises 14 residues. Germline CDR1 and CDR2: MDHEN and SYDVKM. The ends lost 2 bases at V and 3 bases at J; junction bases unmatched: 2.

This clone was seen a single time. The genes are TRBV3-1 (or the pseudogene TRBV3-2) and TRBJ2-1; possible D gene TRBD2, 5 bases. Trimming pared 4 bases from V and 3 bases from J, leaving 19 bases between. Germline-derived CDR1 and CDR2 are LGHDT and YNNKEL (reference sequence). CDR3 length: 17 residues. CDR3: CASSRGPLEDFYNEQFF. The CDR3 DNA sequence: TGTGCCAGCAGCCGTGGGCCGCTGGAGGACTTCTACAATGAGCAGTTCTTC.

The V gene is TRBV7-2, the J gene TRBJ1-5, with TRBD1 identical over 8 bases. The length of the CDR3 is 15 residues. Unmatched junction bases numbered 7, after V lost 5 bases and J lost 4 bases. The germline CDR1 and CDR2 sequences are SGHTA and FQGNSA. The CDR3 sequence: CASSLRGRGNQPQHF. CDR3 DNA: TGTGCCAGCAGCCTCAGGGGGCGAGGTAATCAGCCCCAGCATTTT.

The V and J genes are TRBV28 and TRBJ2-5, with 7 bases identical to TRBD1. The CDR3 spans 13 residues. The trim removed 6 bases at V and 5 bases at J, leaving 6 bases unmatched. CDR1 MDHEN and CDR2 SYDVKM come from the germline V gene. CDR3 sequence reads: CASRYRGGETQYF. CDR3 DNA sequence: TGTGCCAGCAGGTACAGGGGCGGGGAGACCCAGTACTTC.

The V gene is TRBV28, the J gene TRBJ1-5; a possible D gene is TRBD1 (6 bases). The CDR3 extends over 15 amino acids. V gave up 3 bases and J gave up 2 bases, with 11 bases separating them. Germline CDR1 MDHEN, CDR2 SYDVKM. The DNA of the CDR3 is TGTGCCAGCAGTTTGGGGGGGGCGCGCAATCAGCCCCAGCATTTT. It specifies CASSLGGARNQPQHF.

The V call is TRBV27, the J call TRBJ2-1, with D maybe TRBD1 (6 bases). V lost 0 bases and J lost 3, with 15 bases in between. The CDR3 totals 17 residues. Per the germline V gene, CDR1 is MNHEY and CDR2 is SMNVEV (reference sequence). CDR3 region: CASSLSRGGVGYNEQFF. The CDR3 coding sequence is TGTGCCAGCAGTTTATCGAGAGGGGGAGTTGGCTACAATGAGCAGTTCTTC.

This clone was recorded once. The rearrangement uses TRBV30 and TRBJ1-1; possible D gene TRBD1, 5 bases. The CDR3 is 14 amino acids. V was shortened by 0 bases and J by 5 bases, with 13 bases between the two germline ends. Germline V CDR1 and CDR2: GTSNPN, SVGIG (reference sequence). The CDR3 nucleotides read TGTGCCTGGAGTGTCGCCAGGGAGGGAACTGAAGCTTTCTTT. Amino acid sequence: CAWSVAREGTEAFF.

The chain recombines TRBV11-3 with TRBJ2-5; TRBD1 matches at 8 bases. The CDR3 consists of 15 residues. With 5 bases clipped from V and 5 bases from J, the junction kept 10 bases outside the gene matches. Germline V gene lookup returns CDR1 SGHNT and CDR2 YENEEA. This chain's CDR3 is CASSTRGQGGETQYF. In DNA, the CDR3 is TGTGCCAGCAGCACCCGAGGACAGGGAGGCGAGACCCAGTACTTC.

This clone was seen once. The chain is built from TRBV4-3 and TRBJ1-3; D gene uncertain. Germline assignment: CDR1 LGHNA and CDR2 YSLEER. The CDR3 spans 17 residues. Between the trimmed V and J ends, which lost 1 base and 0 bases, there was a span of 13 bases. CDR3 amino acids: CASSQGRVGSSGNTIYF. The CDR3 DNA sequence: TGCGCCAGCAGCCAAGGGAGGGTGGGCAGCTCTGGAAACACCATATATTTT.

The V call is TRBV15, the J call TRBJ2-7; 13 bases agree with TRBD2. Germline-derived CDR1 and CDR2 are LNHNV and YYDKDF (reference sequence). Trimming removed 0 bases from V and 2 bases from J; junction bases left unmatched: 10. This CDR3 is 19 amino acids long. DNA for the CDR3: TGTGCCACCAGCAGAGATGGTGGACTAGCGGGAGTCCTCACCTACGAGCAGTACTTC. Its translation: CATSRDGGLAGVLTYEQYF.

V usage is TRBV11-3 and J usage is TRBJ1-1; 7 positions match TRBD1. The CDR3 has 12 amino acids. The V gene's germline CDR1 is SGHNT and CDR2 YENEEA. V lost 3 bases and J lost 11; bases outside the gene matches: 6. The CDR3 DNA is TGTGCCAGCAGCTTTGAAGGGGGCAGGGCTTTCTTT. Protein sequence: CASSFEGGRAFF.

This clone was seen just once. The sample contains more than one DNA sequence encoding this CDR3. V usage is TRBV11-2 and J usage is TRBJ2-7, with 7 bases identical to TRBD1. The CDR3 has 13 amino acids. Germline CDR1 and CDR2: SGHAT and FQNNGV. The V gene end was trimmed by 4 bases and the J gene end by 3 bases; junction bases not matched to a gene: 3. CDR3 amino acids: CASSYGTDYEQYF. Written as DNA, the CDR3 is TGTGCCAGCAGCTACGGGACAGACTACGAGCAGTACTTC.

V is TRBV4-1 and J is TRBJ2-1; 13 bases fit TRBD2. Germline trimming cut 2 bases from V and 7 bases from J; bases unmatched to any gene: 2. The length of the CDR3 is 15 residues. Per the germline V gene, CDR1 is MGHRA and CDR2 is YSYEKL. Here the CDR3 reads CASSQRTSGSNEQFF. CDR3 coding DNA: TGCGCCAGCAGCCAAAGGACTAGCGGGAGTAATGAGCAGTTCTTC.

The V call is TRBV10-2, the J call TRBJ2-3, with TRBD2 matching 11 bases. Germline-derived CDR1 and CDR2 are WSHSY and SAAADI. This CDR3 has 14 residues. J gave up 6 bases and V 6 bases, and 5 bases lay outside the gene matches. The CDR3 nucleotides read TGCGCCAGCAGACTAGCGGGAGATGGCGATACGCAGTATTTT. It codes for CASRLAGDGDTQYF.

The J gene is TRBJ2-5, the V gene TRBV27; the match to TRBD2 covers 9 bases. Trimming removed 6 bases from V and 5 bases from J; junction bases left unmatched: 7. Germline V gene sequence: CDR1 MNHEY, CDR2 SMNVEV (reference sequence). This CDR3 region has 14 residues. The DNA for the CDR3 is TGTGCCAGCAGCCGCGGGGGGGGTGGGGAGACCCAGTACTTC. Its translation is CASSRGGGGETQYF.